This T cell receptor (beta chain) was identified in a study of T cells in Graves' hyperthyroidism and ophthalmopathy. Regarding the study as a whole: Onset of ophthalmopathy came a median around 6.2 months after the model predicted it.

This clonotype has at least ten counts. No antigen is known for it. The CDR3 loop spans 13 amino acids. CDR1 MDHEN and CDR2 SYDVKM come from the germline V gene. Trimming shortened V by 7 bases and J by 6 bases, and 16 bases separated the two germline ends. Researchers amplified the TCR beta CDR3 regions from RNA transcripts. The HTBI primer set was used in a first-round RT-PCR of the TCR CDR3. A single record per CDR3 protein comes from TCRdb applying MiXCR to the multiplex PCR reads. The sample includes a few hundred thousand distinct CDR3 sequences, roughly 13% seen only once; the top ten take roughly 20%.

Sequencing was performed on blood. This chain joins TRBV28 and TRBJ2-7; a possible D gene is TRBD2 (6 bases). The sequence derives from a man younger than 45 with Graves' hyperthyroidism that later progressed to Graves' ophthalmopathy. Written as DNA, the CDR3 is TGTGCCAGCACCCGCCGGGGGTCTCTCGAGCAGTACTTC. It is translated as CASTRRGSLEQYF.